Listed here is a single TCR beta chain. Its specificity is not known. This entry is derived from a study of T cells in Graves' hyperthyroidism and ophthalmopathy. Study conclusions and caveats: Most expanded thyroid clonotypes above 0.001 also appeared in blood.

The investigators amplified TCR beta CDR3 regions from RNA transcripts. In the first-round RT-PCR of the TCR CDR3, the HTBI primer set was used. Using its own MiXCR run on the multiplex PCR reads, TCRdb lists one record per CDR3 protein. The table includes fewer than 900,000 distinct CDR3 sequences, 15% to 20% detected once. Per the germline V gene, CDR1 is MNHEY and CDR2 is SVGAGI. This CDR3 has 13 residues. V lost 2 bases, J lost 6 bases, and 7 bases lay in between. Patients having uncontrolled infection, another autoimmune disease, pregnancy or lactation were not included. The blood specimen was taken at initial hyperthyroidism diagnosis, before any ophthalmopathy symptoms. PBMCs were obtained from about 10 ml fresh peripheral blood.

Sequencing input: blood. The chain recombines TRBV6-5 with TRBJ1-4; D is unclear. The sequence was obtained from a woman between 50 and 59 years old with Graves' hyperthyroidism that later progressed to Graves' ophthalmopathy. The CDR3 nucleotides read TGTGCCAGCAGTTACAGGGAGGATGAAAAACTGTTTTTT. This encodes CASSYREDEKLFF.